These T cell receptor beta chains were read from a single sample in a study of Graves' ophthalmopathy and Graves' hyperthyroidism. One entry per CDR3 protein results from TCRdb running MiXCR on the multiplex PCR reads. The sample carries about 1.1 million distinct CDR3 sequences, 35% to 45% recorded once. The sample consisted of peripheral blood or thyroid tissue (not recorded which). The receptors originated from an adult man with Graves' hyperthyroidism. Each CDR3 is given with its conserved first and last residue. A D gene is named only where the DNA matches it firmly. Clone size is shown for a subset of rows, as once, few, many or a class of expanded clone.

size,V,J,D,DNA,CDR3
.,TRBV29-1,TRBJ2-7,.,TGCAGCGTTGTTGTACAGGGAAGCTCCTACGAGCAGTACTTC,CSVVVQGSSYEQYF
.,TRBV7-7,TRBJ1-1,TRBD1,TGTGCTAGCAGCTTAGAAGGACAGGGCGGCACTGAAGCTTTCTTT,CASSLEGQGGTEAFF
many,TRBV12-3/TRBV12-4,TRBJ1-4,TRBD1,TGTGCCAGCAGTTCGGACAGGGTAGGAGAAAAACTGTTTTTT,CASSSDRVGEKLFF
.,TRBV12-3/TRBV12-4,TRBJ1-5,.,TGTGCCAGCAAACAAGACAGAACATATAGCAATCAGCCCCAGCATTTT,CASKQDRTYSNQPQHF
many,TRBV9,TRBJ2-7,TRBD2,TGTGCCAGCAGCACTCGGAGCGGGGGAAGTTACGAGCAGTACTTC,CASSTRSGGSYEQYF
.,TRBV7-2,TRBJ2-7,TRBD1,TGTGCCAGCGGCTCGGCAGGGGGCGGGTACGAGCAGTACTTC,CASGSAGGGYEQYF
few,TRBV13,TRBJ2-2,.,TGTGCCAGCAGCATAGCGTCCGGGGAGCTGTTTTTT,CASSIASGELFF
.,TRBV6-1,TRBJ2-7,TRBD2,TGTGCCAGCAGACGGACTAGCGAGTATGAGCAGTACTTC,CASRRTSEYEQYF
.,TRBV19,TRBJ1-5,.,TGTGCCAGCATCCAGTTTGCGGGCAGTGGAGTGAAGCCCCAGCATTTT,CASIQFAGSGVKPQHF
.,TRBV12-3/TRBV12-4,TRBJ1-5,TRBD1,TGTGCCACCAGTTGGAGGGACAGCAATAGCAATCAGCCCCAGCATTTT,CATSWRDSNSNQPQHF
many,TRBV15,TRBJ2-7,.,TGTGCCACCAGCAGAGATCCCTTACAGGGCCACGAGCAGTACTTC,CATSRDPLQGHEQYF
.,TRBV4-2,TRBJ2-7,.,TGTGCCAGCAGCCAATTTTTTGAGACATACGATCTTTACGAGCAGTACTTC,CASSQFFETYDLYEQYF
many,TRBV29-1,TRBJ2-5,.,TGCAGCGTCCAGGGTTTTTCGTCCCAAGAGACCCAGTACTTC,CSVQGFSSQETQYF
.,TRBV19,TRBJ1-5,TRBD1,TGTGCCAGTAGCATTACTGACAGGGGGCGGATCAATCAGCCCCAGCATTTT,CASSITDRGRINQPQHF
few,TRBV11-2,TRBJ1-4,.,TGCGCCAGCAGCCAAGACGTGCAGGAAGCTACTAATGAAAAACTGTTTTTT,CASSQDVQEATNEKLFF
few,TRBV4-3,TRBJ2-2,.,TGCGCCAGCAGCATGGTCGGAGGAACCGGGGAGCTGTTTTTT,CASSMVGGTGELFF
.,TRBV29-1,TRBJ1-1,.,TGCAGCGTTGACCCTCCCGGGGGAAGCACTGAAGCTTTCTTT,CSVDPPGGSTEAFF
few,TRBV29-1,TRBJ2-1,.,TGCAGCGTTGAATCTGGACAGTGGAATGAGCAGTTCTTC,CSVESGQWNEQFF
once,TRBV12-3/TRBV12-4,TRBJ2-7,.,TGTGCCAGCGAAGGGACCGCCTACGAGCAGTACTTC,CASEGTAYEQYF
many,TRBV12-3/TRBV12-4,TRBJ1-2,.,TGTGCCAGCAGTGTGCAGACCCTATATGGCTACACCTTC,CASSVQTLYGYTF
many,TRBV12-3/TRBV12-4,TRBJ1-5,.,TGTGCCAGCAGTCTGCGGGAAAATCAGCCCCAGCATTTT,CASSLRENQPQHF
few,TRBV20-1,TRBJ2-7,TRBD1,TGCAGTGCTATACCCGGGACAGTCCTTTCCTACGAGCAGTACTTC,CSAIPGTVLSYEQYF
many,TRBV19,TRBJ2-2,TRBD1,TGTGCCAGTAGAAGGACAGGGACCGGGGAGCTGTTTTTT,CASRRTGTGELFF
.,TRBV24-1,TRBJ1-2,.,TGTGCCACCAGTGATTCTCGTGGGAGTCAGCCCCAGGTCTTC,CATSDSRGSQPQVF
.,TRBV12-3/TRBV12-4,TRBJ1-5,.,TGTGCCTCTTGCTGGGGAGGGACTCAGCCCCAGCATTTT,CASCWGGTQPQHF
.,TRBV6-5,TRBJ1-6,TRBD1,TGTGCCAGCAGCCAACCCGGGACAGGGGTCTCACCCCTCCACTTT,CASSQPGTGVSPLHF
few,TRBV12-3/TRBV12-4,TRBJ2-5,.,TGTGCCAGCAGTTTAGCAACAGACCCTTGGGAGACCCAGTACTTC,CASSLATDPWETQYF
.,TRBV7-2,TRBJ1-5,.,TGTGCCGGCAGCTTAAGGGGGTCTCAGCCCCAGCATTTT,CAGSLRGSQPQHF
many,TRBV7-9,TRBJ1-6,TRBD1,TGTGCCAGCAGCTTAGGTTACTGGGACAGGGTTGATTCACCCCTCCACTTT,CASSLGYWDRVDSPLHF
many,TRBV19,TRBJ2-7,.,TGTGCCAGTAGTAGATCCCGCGGTCGCTCCTACGAGCAGTACTTC,CASSRSRGRSYEQYF
many,TRBV7-8,TRBJ2-5,TRBD2,TGTGCCAGCAGCTTTGGGCGGGAGGGTCGAGAGACCCAGTACTTC,CASSFGREGRETQYF
many,TRBV28,TRBJ1-2,.,TGTGCCAGCAGCTCCGGGACATGGAACTATGGCTACACCTTC,CASSSGTWNYGYTF
many,TRBV11-2,TRBJ1-4,.,TGTGCCCCCCGGCGACGGTCAGGTGAAAAACTGTTTTTT,CAPRRRSGEKLFF
.,TRBV6-1,TRBJ1-1,.,TGTGCCAGCAGAAACCCAGGGAGGGGGATAACTGAAGCTTTCTTT,CASRNPGRGITEAFF
many,TRBV6-2/TRBV6-3,TRBJ2-5,.,TGTGCCAGCGAGCCCGGGACTGAAGAGACCCAGTACTTC,CASEPGTEETQYF
many,TRBV19,TRBJ1-2,.,TGTGCCAGTAGTATTCCTCGGATCCGAAATAACTATGGCTACACCTTC,CASSIPRIRNNYGYTF
.,TRBV2,TRBJ2-7,TRBD2,TGTGCCGCCGGGAGGTCCTACGAGCAGTACTTC,CAAGRSYEQYF
many,TRBV5-5,TRBJ2-7,.,TGTGCCAGCAGCACTCGTTCGGGCGAGCAGTACTTC,CASSTRSGEQYF
many,TRBV19,TRBJ1-1,.,TGTGCCACCGATACAGGTACTGAAGCTTTCTTT,CATDTGTEAFF
.,TRBV15,TRBJ2-2,TRBD2,TGTGCCACCAGCAGAGATGCGGGAGGCCTCGGGGAGCTGTTTTTT,CATSRDAGGLGELFF
many,TRBV7-9,TRBJ1-2,.,TGTGCCAGCAGCTTAGAGAAAGCTAGGAACTATGGCTACACCTTC,CASSLEKARNYGYTF
.,TRBV5-1,TRBJ2-5,.,TGCGCCAGCAGCTTGGGGGGGGGGCTCCTGGAGACCCAGTACTTC,CASSLGGGLLETQYF
.,TRBV14,TRBJ1-1,.,TGTGCCAGCAGCCAGAGAACGGACAGGAACACTGAAGCTTTCTTT,CASSQRTDRNTEAFF
.,TRBV20-1,TRBJ1-2,.,TGCAGTGCGCTCGTCCCGGACGGGGGGCATATTAAAACCAGTGGCTACACCTTC,CSALVPDGGHIKTSGYTF
many,TRBV7-2,TRBJ1-2,.,TGTGCCAGCAGCTTAAGCTTGGAGGTGGCGCCTGGCTACACCTTC,CASSLSLEVAPGYTF
.,TRBV7-9,TRBJ2-5,.,TGTGCCAGCAGCTTGCAGGGAGAGGAAGAGACCCAGTACTTC,CASSLQGEEETQYF
.,TRBV7-9,TRBJ1-4,.,TGTGCCAGCAGCTTAGGGGGACGGGGGCCAACTAATGAAAAACTGTTTTTT,CASSLGGRGPTNEKLFF
many,TRBV15,TRBJ2-7,.,TGTGCCACCAGCAGAGGGGGGAGCAGGAGATACGAGCAGTACTTC,CATSRGGSRRYEQYF
.,TRBV10-3,TRBJ2-3,.,TGTGCCATCAGTGACTCTAGCACAGATACGCAGTATTTT,CAISDSSTDTQYF
.,TRBV10-3,TRBJ1-5,TRBD1,TGTGCCATCAGTCCGGGACAGGGTGGTCAGCCCCAGCATTTT,CAISPGQGGQPQHF